These 14 T cell receptor beta chains were sequenced from one sample in a study of beta chain features in type 1 diabetes. The investigators reverse transcribed all of the isolated RNA, so they sequenced expressed TCRB transcripts. Using immunoSEQ multiplex PCR, the repertoire was profiled, and TCRdb retains in-frame clones only, with some absent. The data show about 620,000 clones, 15% seen once. Sequencing was performed on naive CD4+ T cells from blood. The receptors shown here come from a man aged 18 to 29 in good health.

This chain joins TRBV18 and TRBJ1-5; D is perhaps TRBD1 (6 bases). Germline values: CDR1 KGHSH, CDR2 LQKENI. The V end lost 3 bases, the J end lost 4 bases, and 10 bases lay between the germline ends. The CDR3 runs to 14 residues. For the CDR3, the DNA is TGTGCCAGCTCACCCGAGCAGGGGAATCAGCCCCAGCATTTT. Translated: CASSPEQGNQPQHF.

The chain links TRBV9 to TRBJ2-2; 7 bases are a match to TRBD1. Germline assignment: CDR1 SGDLS and CDR2 YYNGEE. V shed 0 bases and J 6 bases; nucleotides not matched to a gene: 8. The CDR3 has 16 amino acids. The CDR3 DNA sequence: TGTGCCAGCAGCGTAGATCAGGGGGAATTTGCCGGGGAGCTGTTTTTT. It is translated as CASSVDQGEFAGELFF. Full variable domain (outside the CDR3, taken from reference TRBV9 and TRBJ2-2): DSGVTQTPKHLITATGQRVTLRCSPRSGDLSVYWYQQSLDQGLQFLIQYYNGEERAKGNILERFSAQQFPDLHSELNLSSLELGDSALYFCASSVDQGEFAGELFFGEGSRLTVL.

V gene TRBV19 combines with J gene TRBJ1-5; D might be TRBD1 (5 bases). V was cut by 3 bases and J by 0 bases, with 9 bases left in between. Germline V gene data show CDR1 as LNHDA and CDR2 as SQIVND (reference sequence). The CDR3 consists of 15 residues. The CDR3 DNA reads TGTGCCAGTAGTATCTACAGGAGTAGCAATCAGCCCCAGCATTTT. This translates into CASSIYRSSNQPQHF. The whole variable domain, filled in from reference TRBV19 and TRBJ1-5, reads DGGITQSPKYLFRKEGQNVTLSCEQNLNHDAMYWYRQDPGQGLRLIYYSQIVNDFQKGDIAEGYSVSREKKESFPLTVTSAQKNPTAFYLCASSIYRSSNQPQHFGDGTRLSIL.

The V gene is TRBV11-3, the J gene TRBJ1-6, with no clear D. This CDR3 is built from 13 residues. Germline V gene data show CDR1 as SGHNT and CDR2 as YENEEA. With 3 bases removed from V and 8 bases from J, the gap between germline ends came to 8 bases. DNA for the CDR3: TGTGCCAGCAGCTTGATCCAGGATTCACCCCTCCACTTT. It is translated as CASSLIQDSPLHF.

This clone was observed a few times. V is TRBV7-9 and J is TRBJ2-1, with 11 bases aligning to TRBD1. This CDR3 has 17 residues. Germline values: CDR1 SEHNR, CDR2 FQNEAQ (reference sequence). With 7 bases clipped from V and 1 base from J, the junction kept 9 bases outside the gene matches. The CDR3 nucleotides are TGTGCCAGCATGAAGGACAGGGGGCGCATTTCCTACAATGAGCAGTTCTTC. Its protein product is CASMKDRGRISYNEQFF.

This clone was seen a handful of times. The genes are TRBV10-3 and TRBJ2-7; 15 bases align to TRBD2. The V gene end was trimmed by 3 bases and the J gene end by 4 bases; junction bases not matched to a gene: 1. The CDR3 is made up of 15 amino acids. Germline V gives CDR1 ENHRY, CDR2 SYGVKD. CDR3: CAISDGLAGGYEQYF. CDR3 DNA sequence: TGTGCCATCAGTGATGGACTAGCGGGAGGGTACGAGCAGTACTTC.

This CDR3 reads CASSPGQGGTGNTIYF. The CDR3, as DNA: TGTGCCAGCAGCCCCGGACAGGGAGGGACTGGAAACACCATATATTTT. V usage is TRBV7-2 and J usage is TRBJ1-3; TRBD1 matches at 8 bases. V lost 5 bases and J lost 2; bases outside the gene matches: 8. The CDR3 sequence is 16 residues long. The germline CDR1 and CDR2 sequences are SGHTA and FQGNSA.

This clone was picked up a small number of times. The V call is TRBV18, the J call TRBJ2-1; 7 bases align to TRBD2. Germline values: CDR1 KGHSH, CDR2 LQKENI. CDR3 length equals 15 residues. With V trimmed by 4 bases and J by 10 bases, 13 bases remained unmatched. The CDR3 spells CASSLTGLDRKEQFF. The DNA of the CDR3 is TGTGCCAGCTCACTCACCGGACTAGATCGAAAAGAGCAGTTCTTC.

The rearrangement joins TRBV7-8 to TRBJ2-4, with 9 bases identical to TRBD1. This CDR3 spans 13 amino acids. From germline, CDR1 is SGHVS and CDR2 FQNEAQ. Trimming cost V 4 bases and J 8 bases; bases outside gene matches: 3. The CDR3 sequence is CASSSGQGYIQYF. CDR3 sequence (DNA): TGTGCCAGCAGCTCCGGACAGGGGTACATTCAGTACTTC.

The chain recombines TRBV30 with TRBJ2-1, with D possibly matching TRBD2 (5 bases). The germline V gene has CDR1 GTSNPN and CDR2 SVGIG (reference sequence). With 8 bases removed from V and 6 bases from J, the gap between germline ends came to 20 bases. This CDR3 comprises 14 residues. This chain's CDR3 is CARTEARGRNEQFF. The DNA of the CDR3 is TGTGCCCGGACCGAGGCGCGAGGGCGCAATGAGCAGTTCTTC.

This clone was seen only a few times. This chain connects TRBV27 to TRBJ1-5; D gene unclear. The germline CDR1 and CDR2 sequences are MNHEY and SMNVEV (reference sequence). The CDR3 has 15 residues. The germline V and J ends were trimmed by 4 bases and 2 bases, with 12 bases remaining between them. The CDR3 DNA reads as TGTGCCAGCAGTTCGCTCCTCCGGGGCAATCAGCCCCAGCATTTT. As protein: CASSSLLRGNQPQHF.

The chain links TRBV6-5 to TRBJ2-3; D call uncertain. Germline V lookup: CDR1 MNHEY, CDR2 SVGAGI. The CDR3 totals 16 residues. Trimming took 2 bases from V and 2 from J, leaving 14 bases between them. The CDR3 loop reads CASSYAGLGYTDTQYF. DNA for the CDR3: TGTGCCAGCAGTTACGCCGGCCTGGGATACACAGATACGCAGTATTTT.

This clone was detected a few times. V usage is TRBV30 and J usage is TRBJ2-3, with 8 bases matching TRBD2. Germline loops: CDR1 GTSNPN, CDR2 SVGIG (reference sequence). This CDR3 region has 13 residues. The V gene end was trimmed by 1 base and the J gene end by 8 bases; junction bases not matched to a gene: 5. CDR3 in DNA: TGTGCCTGGAGTGCGTCGGGGGGGCGTACGCAGTATTTT. This gives the protein CAWSASGGRTQYF.

This clone was detected many times. This chain links TRBV7-9 with TRBJ1-3; D ambiguous. This CDR3 has 14 residues. The germline V and J ends were trimmed by 2 bases and 1 base, with 6 bases remaining between them. Germline V gene lookup returns CDR1 SEHNR and CDR2 FQNEAQ (reference sequence). CDR3 DNA: TGTGCCAGCAGCTTAATGGATTCTGGAAACACCATATATTTT. Translation gives CASSLMDSGNTIYF.